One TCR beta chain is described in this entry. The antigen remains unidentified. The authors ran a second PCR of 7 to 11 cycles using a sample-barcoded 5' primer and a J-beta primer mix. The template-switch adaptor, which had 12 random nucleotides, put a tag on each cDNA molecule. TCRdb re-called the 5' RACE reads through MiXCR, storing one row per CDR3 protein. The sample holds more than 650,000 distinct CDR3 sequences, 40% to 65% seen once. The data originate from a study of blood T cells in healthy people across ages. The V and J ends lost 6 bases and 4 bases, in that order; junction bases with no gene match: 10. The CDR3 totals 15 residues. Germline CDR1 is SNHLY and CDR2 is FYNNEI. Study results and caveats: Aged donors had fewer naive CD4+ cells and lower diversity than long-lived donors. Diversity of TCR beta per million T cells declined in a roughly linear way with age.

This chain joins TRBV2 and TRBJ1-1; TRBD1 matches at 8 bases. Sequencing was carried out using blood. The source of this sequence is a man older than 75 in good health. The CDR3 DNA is TGTGCCAGCAGCGCCTTACAGGGGGTGGGCACTGAAGCTTTCTTT. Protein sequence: CASSALQGVGTEAFF.